Shown below are 14 T cell receptor beta chains from a single sample sequenced in a study of blood T cell repertoires in COVID-19. TCRdb's copy holds only in-frame clones and misses some; the assay was immunoSEQ multiplex PCR. In the table there are 250,000 to 350,000 clones, around 85% of which are singletons. The specimen was peripheral blood. These receptor sequences come from a woman between 45 and 65 years old with active or convalescent COVID-19.

The CDR3 coding sequence is TGTGCTAGTGGTTTTGAGGGGACAGCGAACACTGAAGCTTTCTTT. Protein: CASGFEGTANTEAFF. The chain is built from TRBV12-5 and TRBJ1-1; 7 bases fit TRBD1. Germline V gene lookup returns CDR1 LGHNT and CDR2 FRNRAP. Trimming cost V 3 bases and J 1 base; bases outside gene matches: 5. The CDR3 runs to 15 residues.

The chain combines TRBV28 with TRBJ2-1; 9 positions match TRBD2. The CDR3 runs to 14 residues. The junction had 5 bases not matched to a gene; V was cut back by 3 bases and J by 8 bases. Germline V gives CDR1 MDHEN, CDR2 SYDVKM. This CDR3 is CASSFRGRAYEQFF. The CDR3 DNA follows: TGTGCCAGCAGTTTTCGCGGGAGGGCATATGAGCAGTTCTTC.

The V and J genes are TRBV5-1 and TRBJ2-3; D uncertain. The CDR3 is 15 amino acids. Germline lookup yields CDR1 SGHRS and CDR2 YFSETQ. V lost 9 bases and J 2 bases, leaving 19 bases between the germline ends. CDR3 sequence (DNA): TGCGCCACCTCGACGAGGCCAAAACCCACAGATACGCAGTATTTT. This translates into CATSTRPKPTDTQYF.

This sequence joins TRBV6-6 and TRBJ2-5; D ambiguous. Germline CDR1 MNHNY, CDR2 SVGAGI (reference sequence). The CDR3 is 10 amino acids. Trimming took 6 bases from V and 5 from J, leaving 4 bases between them. CDR3 in DNA: TGTGCCAGCAGGGGCGAGACCCAGTACTTC. Amino acid sequence: CASRGETQYF.

The chain employs TRBV29-1 and TRBJ2-6, with TRBD1 matching over 10 bases. The CDR3 sequence is 14 residues long. Trimming cost V 7 bases and J 4 bases; bases outside gene matches: 4. Per the germline V gene, CDR1 is SQVTM and CDR2 is ANQGSEA. The CDR3 region is CSARQGAGANVLTF. The CDR3 coding sequence is TGCAGCGCTAGACAGGGGGCCGGGGCCAACGTCCTGACTTTC.

This clone came up once. The CDR3 nucleotides read TGTGCCACCACAGACAGGGGTAATCAGCCCCAGCATTTT. This codes for CATTDRGNQPQHF. The chain links TRBV21-1 to TRBJ1-5; the tabulated D call, TRBD1, remains unverified against the DNA. TRBV21-1 is described as a pseudogene. The CDR3 length is 13 residues.

The rearrangement uses TRBV6-5 and TRBJ2-5; 11 positions match TRBD2. Germline V gives CDR1 MNHEY, CDR2 SVGAGI. The CDR3 loop spans 15 amino acids. Germline trimming cut 5 bases from V and 4 bases from J; bases unmatched to any gene: 6. The CDR3 region has the DNA TGTGCCAGCAGTCATGGACTAGCGGGCGGAGAGACCCAGTACTTC. Amino acid sequence: CASSHGLAGGETQYF.

J is TRBJ2-2 and V is TRBV18, with D possibly TRBD1 on 5 matching bases. Trimming pared 3 bases from V and 7 bases from J, leaving 12 bases between. CDR1 is KGHSH and CDR2 is LQKENI in the germline V gene. The CDR3 contains 14 residues. The CDR3 DNA sequence: TGTGCCAGCTCACCCAATCAGGGCGTCGGGGAGCTGTTTTTT. Protein sequence: CASSPNQGVGELFF.

J is TRBJ2-2 and V is TRBV7-9; the match to TRBD2 covers 7 bases. Germline CDR1 SEHNR, CDR2 FQNEAQ (reference sequence). V lost 4 bases to trimming and J lost 0 bases; unmatched junction nucleotides: 2. The CDR3 is 15 residues long. This CDR3 reads CASSSSGANTGELFF. CDR3 DNA: TGTGCCAGCAGCTCCAGCGGGGCGAACACCGGGGAGCTGTTTTTT.

The chain recombines TRBV12-5 with TRBJ2-3, with 9 bases aligning to TRBD1. The ends lost 0 bases at V and 1 base at J; junction bases unmatched: 11. Germline V gene sequence: CDR1 LGHNT, CDR2 FRNRAP. The CDR3 spans 19 residues. In DNA form, the CDR3 reads TGTGCTAGTGGTTTGGTACAGGGGGCGGGTATACTCCGCACAGATACGCAGTATTTT. This encodes CASGLVQGAGILRTDTQYF.

V gene TRBV29-1 combines with J gene TRBJ2-3; TRBD2 might be the D (5 bases). The V end was cut by 8 bases, the J end by 4 bases, with 7 bases between. The CDR3 loop spans 10 amino acids. Per germline, CDR1 SQVTM and CDR2 ANQGSEA. DNA for the CDR3: TGCAGCATGGGAGCAGATACGCAGTATTTT. Translating gives CSMGADTQYF.

This clone has a single count. This chain connects TRBV3-1 (or the pseudogene TRBV3-2) to TRBJ2-3; D perhaps matches TRBD1 (6 bases). Germline lookup yields CDR1 LGHDT and CDR2 YNNKEL (reference sequence). V lost 5 bases to trimming and J lost 4 bases, with 10 bases between them. The CDR3 has 13 amino acids. The CDR3 is CASSSRGADTQYF. In DNA form, the CDR3 reads TGTGCCAGCAGCTCCAGGGGCGCAGATACGCAGTATTTT.

Regarding this clone: Other DNA sequences in the same sample also yield this CDR3. The chain is built from TRBV27 and TRBJ1-1; D is uncertain. Germline V gene sequence: CDR1 MNHEY, CDR2 SMNVEV (reference sequence). V lost 3 bases and J 2 bases, leaving 7 bases between the germline ends. There are 13 residues in the CDR3. CDR3 DNA sequence: TGTGCCAGCAGTTTTAATAGAAACACTGAAGCTTTCTTT. Residues: CASSFNRNTEAFF.

The CDR3: CASSLLIINPSGYTF. The DNA of the CDR3 is TGCGCCAGCAGCCTCCTAATAATCAACCCTTCGGGCTACACCTTC. This rearrangement joins TRBV4-1 to TRBJ1-2; D is ambiguous. CDR1 MGHRA and CDR2 YSYEKL come from the germline V gene. Trimming took 4 bases from V and 8 from J, leaving 20 bases between them. This CDR3 spans 15 amino acids.